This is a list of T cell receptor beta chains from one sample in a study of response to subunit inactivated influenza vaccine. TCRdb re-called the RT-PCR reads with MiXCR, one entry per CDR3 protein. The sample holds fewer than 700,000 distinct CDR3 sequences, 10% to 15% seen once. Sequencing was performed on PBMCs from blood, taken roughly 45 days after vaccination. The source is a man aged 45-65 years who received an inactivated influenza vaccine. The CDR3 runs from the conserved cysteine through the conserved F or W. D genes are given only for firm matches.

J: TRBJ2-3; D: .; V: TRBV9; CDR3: CASSVDGYTGTQYF
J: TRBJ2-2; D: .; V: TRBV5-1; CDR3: CASSLSISSTGELFF
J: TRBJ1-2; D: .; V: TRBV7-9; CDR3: CASSLGFSHDGNYGYTF
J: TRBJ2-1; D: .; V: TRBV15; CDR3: CATSTSRQGGDNEQFF
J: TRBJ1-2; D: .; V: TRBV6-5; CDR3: CASRADYGYTF
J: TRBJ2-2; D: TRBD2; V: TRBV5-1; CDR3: CASSSGTSGKNTGELFF
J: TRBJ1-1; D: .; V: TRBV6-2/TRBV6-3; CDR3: CASKPSGQAEAFF
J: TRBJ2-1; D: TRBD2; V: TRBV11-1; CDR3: CASSFRGRVEQFF
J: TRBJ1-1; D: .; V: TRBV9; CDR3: CASSVEGTGRSAFF
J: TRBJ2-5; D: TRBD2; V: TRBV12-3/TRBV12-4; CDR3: CASLAGGGQTQYF
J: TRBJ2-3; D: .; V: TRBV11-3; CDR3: CASSPTSSWEGTDTQYF
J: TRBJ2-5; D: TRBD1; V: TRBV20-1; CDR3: CSAGPGTGGETQYF
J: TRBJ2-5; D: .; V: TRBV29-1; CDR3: CSVRQAKETQYF
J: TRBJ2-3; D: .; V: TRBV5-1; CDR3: CASSELAFSTDTQYF
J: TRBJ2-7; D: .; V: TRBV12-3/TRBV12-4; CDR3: CASSPFDYEQYF
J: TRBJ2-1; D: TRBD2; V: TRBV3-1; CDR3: CTFCSGTSGRARSYNEQFF
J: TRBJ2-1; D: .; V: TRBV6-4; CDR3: CASSPNPGNNEQFF
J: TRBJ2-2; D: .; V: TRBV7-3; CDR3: CASSFSPRNTGELFF
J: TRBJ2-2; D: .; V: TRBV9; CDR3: CASSVGVDTGELFF
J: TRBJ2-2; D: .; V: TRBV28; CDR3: CASSFDPRGTNTGELFF
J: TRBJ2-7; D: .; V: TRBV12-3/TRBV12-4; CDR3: CASSLDSHEQYF
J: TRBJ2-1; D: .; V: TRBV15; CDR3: CATSRELAVSEQFF
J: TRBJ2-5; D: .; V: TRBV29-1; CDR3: CSVVTKGWERETQYF
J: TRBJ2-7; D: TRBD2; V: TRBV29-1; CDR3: CSALGTSGYEQYF
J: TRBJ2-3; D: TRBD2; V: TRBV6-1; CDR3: CASSRPSGLAGFADTQYF
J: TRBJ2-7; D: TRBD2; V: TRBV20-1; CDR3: CSAPLTGLIYEQYF
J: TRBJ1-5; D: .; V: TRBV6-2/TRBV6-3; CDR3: CASKGWNQPQHF
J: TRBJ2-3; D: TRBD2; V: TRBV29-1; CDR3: CSVEERGVSSTDTQYF
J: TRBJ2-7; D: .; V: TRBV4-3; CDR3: CASSQDQETDSSYEQYF
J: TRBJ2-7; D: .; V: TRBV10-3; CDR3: CATGDFSYEQYF
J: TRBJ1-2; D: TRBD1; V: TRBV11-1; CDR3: CASSPRTGYGYTF
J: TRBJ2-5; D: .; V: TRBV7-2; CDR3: CASSAIVETQYF
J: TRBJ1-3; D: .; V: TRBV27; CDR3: CASRGAKAGNTIYF
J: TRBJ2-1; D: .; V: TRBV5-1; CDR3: CASRPFEGPSYNKQFF
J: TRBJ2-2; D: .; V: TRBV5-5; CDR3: CASSLVVGNTGELFF
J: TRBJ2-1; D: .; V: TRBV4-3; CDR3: CASSPGSGGGNNEQFF
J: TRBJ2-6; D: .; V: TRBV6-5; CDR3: CASSYLIGANVLTF